Shown below are 24 T cell receptor beta chains from a single sample sequenced in a study of blood T cell repertoires in COVID-19. Repertoires were generated with immunoSEQ multiplex PCR, while TCRdb's copy carries only in-frame clones and drops some. The table lists 110,000 to 150,000 clones, around 87% of them singletons. Sequenced: peripheral blood. Receptors originate from a woman aged 35 to 49 with acute or convalescent COVID-19.

The genes are TRBV6-5 and TRBJ1-2; a weak D match, TRBD1 (5 bases). Germline lookup yields CDR1 MNHEY and CDR2 SVGAGI. There are 14 residues in the CDR3. V shed 7 bases and J shed 4 bases, with 16 bases lying between them. The DNA for the CDR3 is TGTGCCAGCAAGGGGCAGGGAAACCCCTATGGCTACACCTTC. Its protein product is CASKGQGNPYGYTF.

The J gene is TRBJ1-2, the V gene TRBV28; TRBD1 might be the D (6 bases). The CDR3 is 13 residues long. Germline lookup yields CDR1 MDHEN and CDR2 SYDVKM. Trimming cost V 8 bases and J 4 bases, with 14 bases left between them. Here the CDR3 reads CASQLNRVYGYTF. In nucleotides, the CDR3 is TGTGCCAGCCAACTTAACAGGGTCTATGGCTACACCTTC.

The chain is built from TRBV25-1 and TRBJ2-1; TRBD1 agrees at 7 bases. Trimming at V came to 8 bases and at J to 12 bases, leaving 25 bases not matched to a gene. The CDR3 sequence is 17 residues long. From germline, CDR1 is MGHDK and CDR2 SYGVNS. CDR3 sequence (DNA): TGTGCCAGCTGGGGGCCGGGACAGCTCGTGCCCATAATAAGGCAGTTCTTC. It translates to CASWGPGQLVPIIRQFF.

This clone has just a few counts. The chain recombines TRBV4-1 with TRBJ1-2; 7 bases fit TRBD1. CDR1 and CDR2 from the germline V gene are MGHRA and YSYEKL. V was pared by 0 bases and J by 4 bases, with 5 bases of the junction left unmatched. The CDR3 spans 15 residues. The CDR3 loop is CASSQEGTGVYGYTF. CDR3 nucleotides: TGCGCCAGCAGCCAAGAGGGAACAGGGGTCTATGGCTACACCTTC.

This chain connects TRBV12-3 or TRBV12-4 to TRBJ2-7, with D possibly matching TRBD1 (7 bases). The CDR3 is 13 amino acids. V was shortened by 11 bases and J by 0 bases, with 14 bases between the two germline ends. CDR3 amino acids: CASGGRNSYEQYF. The CDR3 DNA is TGTGCCTCAGGGGGGAGGAACTCCTACGAGCAGTACTTC.

This chain joins TRBV3-1 (or the pseudogene TRBV3-2) and TRBJ1-5; 8 bases are a match to TRBD1. Trimming removed 4 bases from V and 6 bases from J; junction bases left unmatched: 5. Germline assignment: CDR1 LGHDT and CDR2 YNNKEL (reference sequence). The CDR3 has 14 amino acids. CDR3: CASSPQGASQPQHF. The CDR3, as DNA: TGTGCCAGCAGCCCGCAGGGGGCGAGTCAGCCCCAGCATTTT.

The chain employs TRBV14 and TRBJ2-1, with TRBD2 identical over 10 bases. CDR3 length: 15 residues. Trimming removed 0 bases from V and 6 bases from J; junction bases left unmatched: 2. In germline, CDR1 is SGHDN, CDR2 FVKESK. The CDR3 region is CASSQDRTSGNEQFF. The CDR3 DNA sequence: TGTGCCAGCAGCCAAGATCGGACTAGCGGCAATGAGCAGTTCTTC.

The V and J genes are TRBV15 and TRBJ1-2, with TRBD1 identical over 11 bases. Trimming at V came to 4 bases and at J to 8 bases, leaving 6 bases not matched to a gene. CDR1 and CDR2 from the germline V gene are LNHNV and YYDKDF (reference sequence). This CDR3 is 14 amino acids long. The CDR3 DNA reads TGTGCCACCAGCATGGGACAGGGGGGCTCGGGCTACACCTTC. Residues: CATSMGQGGSGYTF.

V and J are TRBV28 and TRBJ1-1; the match to TRBD1 covers 8 bases. V gave up 6 bases and J gave up 5 bases; unmatched junction bases: 8. The CDR3 has 14 amino acids. Germline V lookup: CDR1 MDHEN, CDR2 SYDVKM. The DNA of the CDR3 is TGTGCCAGCAGACTCTTGGACAGGGCAACTGAAGCTTTCTTT. Translating it yields CASRLLDRATEAFF.

J is TRBJ2-3 and V is TRBV7-6; 10 nucleotides match TRBD2. Germline V lookup: CDR1 SGHVS, CDR2 FNYEAQ. V shed 5 bases, J shed 6 bases, and the junction held 17 bases outside the gene matches. This CDR3 contains 18 residues. In DNA, the CDR3 is TGTGCCAGCAGCACGGCTTTAGACAGGCTAGCGGGGGCCGATACGCAGTATTTT. As protein: CASSTALDRLAGADTQYF.

V gene TRBV4-1 combines with J gene TRBJ1-1; the D is unclear. V dropped 0 bases and J dropped 1 base, with 6 bases sitting between them. The CDR3 runs to 14 residues. From germline, CDR1 is MGHRA and CDR2 YSYEKL. The CDR3 sequence: CASSQERENTEAFF. For the CDR3, the DNA is TGCGCCAGCAGCCAAGAGAGGGAGAACACTGAAGCTTTCTTT.

V gene TRBV7-9 combines with J gene TRBJ2-1; D call uncertain. The V and J ends lost 5 bases and 10 bases respectively, with 6 bases between them. This CDR3 comprises 10 residues. Germline values: CDR1 SEHNR, CDR2 FQNEAQ (reference sequence). The CDR3, as DNA: TGTGCCAGCAGCCCTAAGGAGCAGTTCTTC. This gives the protein CASSPKEQFF.

This clone was recorded only once. This chain links TRBV21-1 with TRBJ1-2. TRBV21-1 is classified as a pseudogene. The CDR3 loop spans 12 amino acids. CDR3: CASSKRESGYTF. The CDR3 DNA reads TGTGCCAGCAGCAAACGGGAGAGTGGCTACACCTTC.

The chain joins TRBV6-5 to TRBJ1-2, with TRBD1 matching over 8 bases. The CDR3 consists of 13 residues. The trim removed 5 bases at V and 4 bases at J, leaving 3 bases unmatched. Germline CDR1 reads MNHEY; CDR2 reads SVGAGI. The CDR3 here is CASSPDRVYGYTF. DNA of the CDR3: TGTGCCAGCAGTCCGGACAGGGTCTATGGCTACACCTTC.

The chain recombines TRBV6-2 or TRBV6-3 with TRBJ2-7, with D uncertain. Germline CDR1 and CDR2: MNHEY and SVGEGT. The CDR3 length is 11 residues. Deletions cut 4 bases from V and 3 bases from J, with 4 bases between. The CDR3 region has the DNA TGTGCCAGCAGTTCCCTCTACGAGCAGTACTTC. This translates into CASSSLYEQYF.

This chain links TRBV10-3 with TRBJ2-7; TRBD1 might be the D (5 bases). The germline CDR1 and CDR2 sequences are ENHRY and SYGVKD. CDR3 length: 13 amino acids. The ends were cut back, 7 bases at V and 3 bases at J, with 13 bases in the middle. This CDR3 is CAITQGRDYEQYF. The CDR3 nucleotides are TGTGCCATCACCCAGGGCAGAGACTACGAGCAGTACTTC.

The J gene is TRBJ2-1, the V gene TRBV5-1; D not certain. There are 13 residues in the CDR3. V dropped 8 bases and J dropped 6 bases, with 15 bases sitting between them. Germline assignment: CDR1 SGHRS and CDR2 YFSETQ. CDR3 nucleotide sequence: TGCGCCAGTTCGACTTGGAAAGGCAATGAGCAGTTCTTC. Protein product: CASSTWKGNEQFF.

This chain joins TRBV29-1 and TRBJ2-3; D uncertain. The length of the CDR3 is 14 residues. Germline CDR1 and CDR2: SQVTM and ANQGSEA. The V and J ends lost 4 bases and 2 bases respectively, with 13 bases between them. This CDR3 reads CSVARSSSTDTQYF. The CDR3 DNA reads TGCAGCGTTGCTCGGTCCTCCTCCACAGATACGCAGTATTTT.

The gene calls are TRBV19 and TRBJ2-1; the D is unclear. CDR3 length: 12 residues. Looked up from germline, CDR1 is LNHDA and CDR2 is SQIVND (reference sequence). Trimming pared 6 bases from V and 10 bases from J, leaving 13 bases between. The CDR3 nucleotides read TGTGCCAGTAGCAAATATAGCATGGAGCAGTTCTTC. It yields the protein CASSKYSMEQFF.

The chain carries TRBV29-1 and TRBJ2-1; D might be TRBD1 (5 bases). Germline V gene sequence: CDR1 SQVTM, CDR2 ANQGSEA. V was clipped by 3 bases and J by 2 bases, with 14 bases between them. CDR3 length: 15 amino acids. The CDR3 region has the DNA TGCAGCGTTGAGGGGCGAAGTGGAACCTACAATGAGCAGTTCTTC. It translates to CSVEGRSGTYNEQFF.

V is TRBV4-2 and J is TRBJ2-7; 10 nucleotides agree with TRBD1. This CDR3 has 16 residues. V lost 1 base to trimming and J lost 5 bases; unmatched junction nucleotides: 8. From germline, CDR1 is LGHNA and CDR2 YNFKEQ. CDR3 nucleotides: TGTGCCAGCAGCCAAGTCGAGGGACAGGGGTTTAACGAGCAGTACTTC. Its protein is CASSQVEGQGFNEQYF.

This clone appeared a single time. A much larger clonotype is one base distant, so this may be a read error. The chain links TRBV19 to TRBJ2-7, with a tentative D call TRBD1 (6 bases). CDR1 and CDR2 from the germline V gene are LNHDA and SQIVND (reference sequence). This CDR3 has 15 residues. The CDR3 protein is CAGSIATGTDYEQYF. The CDR3 DNA follows: TGTGCCGGTAGTATTGCGACAGGAACGGACTACGAGCAGTACTTC. The full variable domain, its missing parts supplied by reference TRBV19 and TRBJ2-7, is DGGITQSPKYLFRKEGQNVTLSCEQNLNHDAMYWYRQDPGQGLRLIYYSQIVNDFQKGDIAEGYSVSREKKESFPLTVTSAQKNPTAFYLCAGSIATGTDYEQYFGPGTRLTVT.

This sequence joins TRBV29-1 and TRBJ1-1, with 10 bases that match TRBD1. V dropped 7 bases and J dropped 6; count of bases not matched to a gene: 2. This CDR3 is 11 amino acids long. Germline values: CDR1 SQVTM, CDR2 ANQGSEA. CDR3 residues: CSGDRGAEAFF. CDR3 bases: TGCAGCGGGGACAGGGGAGCTGAAGCTTTCTTT. Looking up the rest from reference TRBV29-1 and TRBJ1-1 gives the full variable domain: SAVISQKPSRDICQRGTSLTIQCQVDSQVTMMFWYRQQPGQSLTLIATANQGSEATYESGFVIDKFPISRPNLTFSTLTVSNMSPEDSSIYLCSGDRGAEAFFGQGTRLTVV.

This clone was detected once. The CDR3 spells CASSPSYLPGLAYNEQFF. The DNA for the CDR3 is TGCGCCAGCAGCCCTTCATATCTACCGGGACTTGCCTACAATGAGCAGTTCTTC. The chain joins TRBV4-3 to TRBJ2-1, with a weak D call TRBD2 (6 bases). V lost 4 bases to trimming and J lost 2 bases, with 21 bases between them. The V gene's germline CDR1 is LGHNA and CDR2 YSLEER. This CDR3 region has 18 residues.